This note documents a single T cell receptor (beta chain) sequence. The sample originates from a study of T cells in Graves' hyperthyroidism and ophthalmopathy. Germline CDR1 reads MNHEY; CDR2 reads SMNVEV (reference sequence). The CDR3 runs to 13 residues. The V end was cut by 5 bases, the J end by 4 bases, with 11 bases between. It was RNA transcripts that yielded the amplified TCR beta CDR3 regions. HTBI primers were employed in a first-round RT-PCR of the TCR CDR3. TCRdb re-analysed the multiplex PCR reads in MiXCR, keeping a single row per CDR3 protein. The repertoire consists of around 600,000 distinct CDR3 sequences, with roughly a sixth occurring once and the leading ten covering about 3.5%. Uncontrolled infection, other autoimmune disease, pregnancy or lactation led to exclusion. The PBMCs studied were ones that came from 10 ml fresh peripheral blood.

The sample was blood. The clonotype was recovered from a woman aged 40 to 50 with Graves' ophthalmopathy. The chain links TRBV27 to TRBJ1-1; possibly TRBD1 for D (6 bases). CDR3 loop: CASSGGALTEAFF. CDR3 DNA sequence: TGTGCCAGCAGTGGGGGGGCGCTCACTGAAGCTTTCTTT.